The subject of this entry is one T cell receptor beta chain. This entry belongs to a study of long-term antiretroviral therapy in people with HIV. The immunoSEQ assay was v3.0, run at survey level. Clones were read by immunoSEQ multiplex PCR, and TCRdb kept only the in-frame ones, dropping some. Of about 21,000 clones listed, roughly 85% are singletons. The ends lost 8 bases at V and 9 bases at J; junction bases unmatched: 8. This CDR3 is 14 amino acids long. Germline V gives CDR1 MNHNS, CDR2 SASEGT. The sequencing here drew on unsorted PBMCs, taken 4.1 years after starting antiretroviral therapy. The origin of this receptor is a woman between 35 and 50 years old with HIV. The chain carries TRBV6-1 and TRBJ1-3; 12 bases match TRBD1. In DNA, the CDR3 is TGTGCCAGCGGAGGGGACAGGGGGCGAGGCACCATATATTTT. This codes for CASGGDRGRGTIYF.